This record concerns one T cell receptor beta chain sequence. This clone was found a few times. This receptor's antigen is unknown. One base away there is no much larger clone; base qualities are not given. Measured from the cysteine to the phenylalanine, the CDR3 is 16 residues long. CDR3 DNA is the only sequence kept; it has 48 bases, read in frame from the first base. Unmatched junction bases come to 5, with V trimmed by 5 bases and J by 0 bases. The germline V gene (reference sequence) gives CDR1 as WNHNN and CDR2 as SYGVQD. The data are from a study of OX40 agonist ivuxolimab in advanced cancers. Regarding the study in general: Ivuxolimab was a fully human IgG2 agonistic monoclonal antibody targeting the costimulatory receptor OX40 (CD134). Intravenous ivuxolimab was administered to patients every 2 weeks at six dose levels: 0.01, 0.1, 0.3, 1.5, 3 and 10 mg/kg. Of the roughly 51 patients in dose escalation, 19 had hepatocellular carcinoma, about 15 had melanoma, 9 had renal cell carcinoma and 9 had head and neck cancer. In the dose-escalation cohort, roughly 80% of patients were male, and the mean age was approximately 55 years, with a range of about 20 to 79. Patients were allowed to have had prior anti-PD-1, anti-PD-L1 or anti-CTLA-4 therapy, and approximately 39% of the dose-escalation patients had been treated with checkpoint inhibitors. Partial responses were achieved by three dose-escalation patients, of whom one had hepatocellular carcinoma and two had cutaneous melanoma. Peripheral TCRbeta sequencing aimed to test whether ivuxolimab altered TCR sequence diversity and caused clonal T-cell expansion. The paper reports the monotherapy dose-escalation portion (N of about 47 patients) of the phase I ivuxolimab trial.

Patients with autoimmune disease history or receiving systemic immunosuppression were excluded from the trial. Peripheral blood for TCR sequencing was drawn from every dose cohort at baseline, at cycle 4 day 1 and at cycle 7 day 1. The samples were drawn from a first-in-human, open-label, multicenter phase I dose-escalation trial of ivuxolimab. Adults with locally advanced or metastatic melanoma, renal cell carcinoma, hepatocellular carcinoma or head and neck squamous cell carcinoma were enrolled in the trial. Before TCR sequencing, CD4+ T cells and CD8+ T cells from peripheral blood were sorted into separate populations. Genomic DNA was extracted from sorted cells for sequencing of the TCRbeta CDR3 region. The immunoSEQ Assay was used to sequence the TCRbeta CDR3 regions. The immuneACCESS repertoire file appears here via TCRdb, limited to in-frame rearrangements. These files lack a portion of the clones; in checked studies, under half of the deficit traces to unresolved V genes, and the cause of the others is not known. This sample lists tens of thousands of clones; under 90% were detected once. The top ten clones comprise around 25% of the sample.

The research as a whole found: At doses of 0.1 to 3.0 mg/kg, clonal expansion of both CD4+ and CD8+ T cells in blood was seen between baseline and week 6. After ivuxolimab, CD8+ T cells had more expanded clones than CD4+ T cells on average. The antigen specificity of the peripheral T cells that underwent clonal expansion was not determined. In partial responders in the 0.1-3.0 mg/kg groups, normalized peripheral clonal expansion was found to be among the lowest, especially among CD8+ T cells. Low levels of normalized T-cell clonal expansion were also seen in some patients who did not respond.

The chain uses TRBV10-1 and TRBJ2-1; TRBD1 agrees with 9 junctional bases. The clonotype originates from an adult with an advanced solid tumor such as melanoma, head and neck, liver or kidney cancer. The sequencing used CD4+ or CD8+ T cells sorted from blood, collected in a trial of the OX40 agonist ivuxolimab. The nucleotides are TGCGCCAGCAGTCGGGACAGGGAAAGCTCCTACAATGAGCAGTTCTTC. Its coded protein is CASSRDRESSYNEQFF.